This T cell receptor (beta chain) is from a study of T cells in localized non-small cell lung cancer. V lost 2 bases and J lost 4, with 14 bases in between. The CDR3 is made up of 15 amino acids. The V gene's germline CDR1 is KGHSH and CDR2 LQKENI. TCRdb's table, derived via immunoSEQ multiplex PCR, lists solely in-frame clones and lacks some. The table shows hundreds of clones, with about 30% occurring only once. General study results and limits: Higher blood T cell density tracked longer overall survival. Because researchers sequenced only one region of the tumor, heterogeneity is still possible. Uninvolved nearby lung showed the greatest T cell clonality, exceeding that found in tumor.

As regards this clone: What it binds is unknown.

The chain has TRBV18 and TRBJ1-2; D call uncertain. This specimen was lung tumor tissue, taken before any cancer treatment. This receptor was obtained from a woman aged 18 to 55 with stage III lung adenocarcinoma. CDR3: CASSPGRGTSYGYTF. The DNA of the CDR3 is TGTGCCAGCTCACCAGGACGGGGAACTTCCTATGGCTACACCTTC.